This T cell receptor beta chain was obtained from a study of T-cell memory formation after mild COVID-19. Study results and caveats: Researchers found some responding clones in pre-infection memory, a sign that cross-reactive memory joined.

The sample holds a few counts of this clonotype. The antigen remains undetermined. Germline assignment: CDR1 SGDLS and CDR2 YYNGEE. The CDR3 consists of 16 residues. V gave up 3 bases and J gave up 3 bases, with 13 bases separating them. TCRdb recomputed calls from the 5' RACE reads with MiXCR, one row per CDR3 protein. The sample consists of roughly 160,000 distinct CDR3 sequences, over 10% of them appearing once. Sequencing was performed on PBMCs or a T cell subset sorted from them (not recorded which). The source of this sequence is a man aged 18-30 years who had mild COVID-19 (a few samples of this study predate the infection). Cell type and time point are not known. The J gene is TRBJ1-6, the V gene TRBV9; D is unresolved. The chain's CDR3 is CASSAGTAIYNSPLHF. CDR3 DNA: TGTGCCAGCAGCGCGGGAACAGCGATCTATAATTCACCCCTCCACTTT.